This is a list of T cell receptor beta chains from one sample in a study of tumor-infiltrating lymphocytes in oesophageal squamous cell carcinoma. TCRdb independently ran MiXCR on the PCR reads; one entry per CDR3 protein. The sample carries roughly 20,000 distinct CDR3 sequences, around 43% recorded once. Sequenced input: normal esophageal tissue next to the tumor. These receptors all stem from a female donor with esophageal squamous cell carcinoma. Both conserved end residues are part of each CDR3. Each record gives: J gene, clone size, D gene, V gene, CDR3 DNA, CDR3 protein. A D gene is named only where the DNA matches it firmly. Some rows have no size entry. The others give once, few or many, or a class for an expanded clone.

j_call: TRBJ2-3; clone_size: medium-sized; d_call: .; v_call: TRBV11-2; cdr3_nt: TGTGCCAGCAGCTTAGCCCAATTCCATACGCAGTATTTT; cdr3_aa: CASSLAQFHTQYF
j_call: TRBJ1-2; clone_size: many; d_call: .; v_call: TRBV18; cdr3_nt: TGTGCCAGCTCATCCGACCCCAACTATGGCTACACCTTC; cdr3_aa: CASSSDPNYGYTF
j_call: TRBJ2-7; clone_size: many; d_call: .; v_call: TRBV11-3; cdr3_nt: TGTGCCAGCAGCGCGGGACAGTACGAGCAGTACTTC; cdr3_aa: CASSAGQYEQYF
j_call: TRBJ2-5; clone_size: few; d_call: TRBD2; v_call: TRBV7-2; cdr3_nt: TGTGCCAGCAGCTTAGAACTAGCGGGAGGGGATGAGACCCAGTACTTC; cdr3_aa: CASSLELAGGDETQYF
j_call: TRBJ1-2; clone_size: many; d_call: .; v_call: TRBV6-1; cdr3_nt: TGTGCCAGCGAGGGGGGGTTGGGTGGCTACACCTTC; cdr3_aa: CASEGGLGGYTF
j_call: TRBJ2-2; clone_size: .; d_call: .; v_call: TRBV24-1; cdr3_nt: TGTGCCACCAGTGATTTGAAGATGACAGGGACTTCGAACACCGGGGAGCTGTTTTTT; cdr3_aa: CATSDLKMTGTSNTGELFF
j_call: TRBJ2-1; clone_size: .; d_call: TRBD1; v_call: TRBV12-3/TRBV12-4; cdr3_nt: TGTGCCAGCAGTGGGACAGGGGATGAGCAGTTCTTC; cdr3_aa: CASSGTGDEQFF
j_call: TRBJ2-3; clone_size: .; d_call: .; v_call: TRBV6-1; cdr3_nt: TGTGCCAGCAGTATTAGCGCAAGGACAGATACGCAGTATTTT; cdr3_aa: CASSISARTDTQYF
j_call: TRBJ2-6; clone_size: .; d_call: .; v_call: TRBV7-2; cdr3_nt: TGTGCCAGCAGCCCAATTGGGGCCAACGTCCTGACTTTC; cdr3_aa: CASSPIGANVLTF
j_call: TRBJ2-3; clone_size: few; d_call: .; v_call: TRBV7-2; cdr3_nt: TGTGCCAGCAGCTTACCGCAAGCGGATACGCAGTATTTT; cdr3_aa: CASSLPQADTQYF
j_call: TRBJ2-6; clone_size: once; d_call: .; v_call: TRBV11-2; cdr3_nt: TGTGCCAGCACCGCAGACAGGGCCAACGTCCTGACTTTC; cdr3_aa: CASTADRANVLTF
j_call: TRBJ2-5; clone_size: .; d_call: TRBD1; v_call: TRBV7-3; cdr3_nt: TGTGCCAGCAGCACGACAGGGAGAAAGCAGTACTTC; cdr3_aa: CASSTTGRKQYF
j_call: TRBJ1-1; clone_size: .; d_call: .; v_call: TRBV9; cdr3_nt: TGTGCCAGCAGCTTCTCTGATGGGGCCGCTGAAGCTTTCTTT; cdr3_aa: CASSFSDGAAEAFF
j_call: TRBJ2-7; clone_size: .; d_call: .; v_call: TRBV28; cdr3_nt: TGTGCCAGCAGTTTAGGGGGGTGGGGCCTCGAGCAGTACTTC; cdr3_aa: CASSLGGWGLEQYF
j_call: TRBJ2-6; clone_size: .; d_call: TRBD1; v_call: TRBV7-3; cdr3_nt: TGTGCCAGCAGCTTAAGTCTGGGGACAGCGAGCTCTGGGGCCAACGTCCTGACTTTC; cdr3_aa: CASSLSLGTASSGANVLTF
j_call: TRBJ2-5; clone_size: medium-sized; d_call: TRBD2; v_call: TRBV18; cdr3_nt: TGTGCCAGCTCTTCCCTAGCGGGGGCTAACCAAGAGACCCAGTACTTC; cdr3_aa: CASSSLAGANQETQYF
j_call: TRBJ2-1; clone_size: once; d_call: TRBD1; v_call: TRBV7-3; cdr3_nt: TGTGCCAGCAGCCCTGACAGGGTTAACAATGAGCAGTTCTTC; cdr3_aa: CASSPDRVNNEQFF
j_call: TRBJ1-2; clone_size: .; d_call: .; v_call: TRBV7-2; cdr3_nt: TGTGCCAGCAGCTTAGTTTGGACGAACTATGGCTACACCTTC; cdr3_aa: CASSLVWTNYGYTF
j_call: TRBJ1-2; clone_size: many; d_call: .; v_call: TRBV6-1; cdr3_nt: TGTGCCAGCGGAACCGTTGGCGGTACTTATGGCTACACCTTC; cdr3_aa: CASGTVGGTYGYTF
j_call: TRBJ2-7; clone_size: few; d_call: .; v_call: TRBV7-2; cdr3_nt: TGTGCCAGCAGCCCCCTCCCCTACGAGCAGTACTTC; cdr3_aa: CASSPLPYEQYF
j_call: TRBJ2-6; clone_size: many; d_call: .; v_call: TRBV5-5; cdr3_nt: TGTGCCAGCAGCCGTCAGGTCAGCCGTTTCTCTGGGGCCAACGTCCTGACTTTC; cdr3_aa: CASSRQVSRFSGANVLTF
j_call: TRBJ2-5; clone_size: .; d_call: TRBD2; v_call: TRBV7-6; cdr3_nt: TGTGCTAGCAGCCCGGGGACTAGCGGGTTCCAAGAGACCCAGTACTTC; cdr3_aa: CASSPGTSGFQETQYF
j_call: TRBJ2-1; clone_size: few; d_call: TRBD1; v_call: TRBV7-2; cdr3_nt: TGTGCCAGCAGCTGGGGACAGACAAATGAGCAGTTCTTC; cdr3_aa: CASSWGQTNEQFF
j_call: TRBJ2-2; clone_size: .; d_call: .; v_call: TRBV4-1; cdr3_nt: TGCGCCAGCAGCCAAGTCTCTGGGAGCGGATACACCGGGGAGCTGTTTTTT; cdr3_aa: CASSQVSGSGYTGELFF
j_call: TRBJ2-6; clone_size: medium-sized; d_call: TRBD1; v_call: TRBV6-1; cdr3_nt: TGTGCCAGCAGGGCAGGGGGTTCTGGGGCCAACGTCCTGACTTTC; cdr3_aa: CASRAGGSGANVLTF
j_call: TRBJ2-1; clone_size: few; d_call: .; v_call: TRBV7-4; cdr3_nt: TGTGCCAGCAGCTCAACTCACAATGAGCAGTTCTTC; cdr3_aa: CASSSTHNEQFF
j_call: TRBJ1-2; clone_size: .; d_call: .; v_call: TRBV11-1; cdr3_nt: TGTGCCAGCAGCCCCACCTTGGGGGCCCTCTATGGCTACACCTTC; cdr3_aa: CASSPTLGALYGYTF
j_call: TRBJ2-7; clone_size: .; d_call: TRBD1; v_call: TRBV10-1; cdr3_nt: TGCGCCAGCAGTGAATCCTTGGACAGGGCCTACGAGCAGTACTTC; cdr3_aa: CASSESLDRAYEQYF
j_call: TRBJ2-1; clone_size: medium-sized; d_call: TRBD2; v_call: TRBV7-3; cdr3_nt: TGTGCCAGCAGCTTAAATGGACTAGGGGAGCAGTTCTTC; cdr3_aa: CASSLNGLGEQFF
j_call: TRBJ2-4; clone_size: .; d_call: TRBD1; v_call: TRBV12-3/TRBV12-4; cdr3_nt: TGTGCCAGCAGTCCGACAGGGGGCGGGAGTAGAGAAAACATTCAGTACTTC; cdr3_aa: CASSPTGGGSRENIQYF
j_call: TRBJ2-4; clone_size: few; d_call: .; v_call: TRBV6-1; cdr3_nt: TGTGCCAGCATGCTACAGGGAGGGTCCAAAAACATTCAGTACTTC; cdr3_aa: CASMLQGGSKNIQYF
j_call: TRBJ2-1; clone_size: .; d_call: TRBD2; v_call: TRBV20-1; cdr3_nt: TGCAGTGCTAGGGGCGGGAGGGGCTCCTACAATGAGCAGTTCTTC; cdr3_aa: CSARGGRGSYNEQFF
j_call: TRBJ2-1; clone_size: few; d_call: TRBD1; v_call: TRBV7-6; cdr3_nt: TGTGCCAGCAGCTTAGGGACGACAGGGTGGAATGAGCAGTTCTTC; cdr3_aa: CASSLGTTGWNEQFF
j_call: TRBJ2-1; clone_size: many; d_call: TRBD2; v_call: TRBV6-4; cdr3_nt: TGTGCCAGCAGTCCCGCGATGGGACTAGCTGGTGAGCAGTTCTTC; cdr3_aa: CASSPAMGLAGEQFF
j_call: TRBJ2-1; clone_size: few; d_call: TRBD2; v_call: TRBV7-2; cdr3_nt: TGTGCCAGCAGCTTTCCGACTAGCGGAAACAATGAGCAGTTCTTC; cdr3_aa: CASSFPTSGNNEQFF
j_call: TRBJ2-4; clone_size: few; d_call: TRBD1; v_call: TRBV19; cdr3_nt: TGTGCCAGTAGTATAGGACAGGGTAGGGCCAAAAACATTCAGTACTTC; cdr3_aa: CASSIGQGRAKNIQYF